The T cell receptor (beta chain) under discussion was sequenced for a study of blood T cell repertoires in COVID-19 (dated by TCRdb to between 2020 and 2021). Turning to the overall study: The collaborator samples originated in the United States, Italy and Spain and spanned the acute and convalescent phases of COVID-19. The repertoires were released in a freely available public database meant as a resource for research on the immune response to SARS-CoV-2. A de-identified subject ID, COVID-19 status, age in years and sex were almost always included in the sample metadata. Samples were obtained from the ongoing ImmuneRACE study (first 160 participants) and from about 1,300 subjects provided by 6 global collaborators. Where HLA class I and class II types were available, the types were taken from metadata supplied by the sample provider, not from assay-based typing. Subjects who had been exposed to COVID-19, were actively infected with it, or had recovered from it provided the deeply sampled blood TCRbeta repertoires that made up the dataset. The prospective study material was composed of cDNA or gDNA derived from T cells, B-cell-depleted T cells, or PBMCs. Results the study describes overall, beyond this receptor: Clinical and demographic metadata were provided uncurated, with the amount varying by source and participant.

Details on this clone: Its antigen remains undetermined. The record has no base qualities; no much larger clone is one base away.

Relative to germline, V is missing 6 bases and J is missing 5 bases, with 13 bases of the junction outside any gene match. CDR1 is given as MNHEY and CDR2 as SMNVEV, both from the germline V gene (reference sequence). Including cysteine and phenylalanine, the CDR3 has 18 amino acids. The kept DNA is CDR3 alone, 54 bases in frame from the first base. Whole blood was collected in K2EDTA tubes by collaborating institutions according to the institutions' own protocols. For TCRbeta analysis, collaborators shipped samples in one of three forms: frozen whole blood, isolated PBMCs, or DNA extracted from either of those sample types. TCRbeta CDR3 regions were amplified from genomic DNA by means of the immunoSEQ Assay, a bias-controlled multiplex PCR. The paper's processing steps were these. The number of nucleated cells in each sample was estimated by amplification of reference gene primers within the assay. To quantify the absolute abundance of each unique TCRbeta CDR3 rearrangement, sequence reads were collapsed and filtered. For each sample, productive Simpson clonality was calculated as the square root of Simpson's diversity index across productive rearrangements. Here the immuneACCESS table is served through TCRdb, limited to in-frame sequences with V and J called. Missing clones are a known gap in these copies; in checked studies unresolved V genes cover under half, and the rest lacks a known reason. Clone size and V and J calls were adopted from that table, with D and trimming inferred from the DNA. Counted in this sample were roughly 64,000 clones; 75% to 95% of them appeared once. The ten largest clones represent over 8% of the sample.

The sample was peripheral blood. This clonotype was sampled from an elderly woman with active COVID-19. This sequence uses TRBV27 and TRBJ2-2; TRBD2 lines up with 12 middle nucleotides. The nucleotides read TGTGCCAGCAGCCCGGGACTAGCGGGCCGTGGTGGTACCGGGGAGCTGTTTTTT. It specifies CASSPGLAGRGGTGELFF.